This TCR beta chain was recovered during a study of post-analysis software for immune sequencing data. Study as a whole: Patients with relapsing-remitting, secondary progressive and progressive-relapsing multiple sclerosis courses were all represented.

The TCR beta cDNA libraries contained unique molecular identifiers. Yield was roughly 0.5 million cDNA molecules from roughly 0.93 to 9.6 million T cells. Via MiXCR, TCRdb re-called the PCR reads, giving one row per CDR3 protein. The sample has around 500,000 distinct CDR3 sequences, roughly 34% seen once; the top ten hold approximately 5.4%. Study outcomes and limitations: Samples made in the same batch grouped tightly together by F measure. A handful of TRBV segments were significantly more frequent in patients than in controls. TRBV5-6, TRBV5-1 and TRBV20-1 were among these segments. Comparison with controls showed significantly lower normalized Chao1 diversity in multiple sclerosis patients.

Germline CDR1 and CDR2: ENHRY and SYGVKD. The CDR3 has 16 residues. The germline V and J ends were trimmed by 0 bases and 1 base, with 9 bases remaining between them. This clonotype has only a few counts. Its specificity is not known. This receptor was taken from a girl aged 2-17 years with multiple sclerosis. The specimen sequenced was blood. The J gene is TRBJ1-4, the V gene TRBV10-3; D gene ambiguous. The CDR3 sequence is CAISESIGLTNEKLFF. The CDR3 region has the DNA TGTGCCATCAGTGAGTCGATCGGGTTAACTAATGAAAAACTGTTTTTT.